This T cell receptor (beta chain) was sequenced in a study of shared clonotypes between healthy human individuals. Source study methods: Filtering differed since immunoSEQ provided only junctions, with no quality scores. Method: immunoSEQ multiplex PCR; TCRdb's copy keeps in-frame clones and lacks some. The V and J calls and clone size are taken from that table; D and trimming were inferred from the DNA. Of a few million clones listed, approximately 94% were seen once; the top ten hold over 0.12%. Among the donors, all were Caucasian adults who lived in Nashville, Tennessee. Investigators divided CD4+ cells into CD45RA+ naive and CD45RA-negative memory subsets. The table lists this clone with a count of one. The antigen is not known. The trim removed 6 bases at V and 1 base at J, leaving 6 bases unmatched. The CDR3 length is 16 residues. The germline V gene encodes CDR1 SGHRS and CDR2 YFSETQ. Study observations and caveats: When naive CD4 clonotypes were compared across four donors, around 5% were shared.

The receptor's source is a man younger than 35 in good health. Sequencing used naive CD4+ T cells sorted from blood. Subset noted: CD45RA+ positively selected. The gene calls are TRBV5-1 and TRBJ1-5, with 11 bases aligning to TRBD1. As DNA, the CDR3 is TGCGCCAGCAAGCCGGGACAGGGGGGCAGCAATCAGCCCCAGCATTTT. Its translation: CASKPGQGGSNQPQHF. Full variable domain (rest looked up from reference TRBV5-1 and TRBJ1-5): KAGVTQTPRYLIKTRGQQVTLSCSPISGHRSVSWYQQTPGQGLQFLFEYFSETQRNKGNFPGRFSGRQFSNSRSEMNVSTLELGDSALYLCASKPGQGGSNQPQHFGDGTRLSIL.